This is a list of T cell receptor beta chains from one sample in a study of blood T cells in healthy people across ages. One entry per CDR3 protein results from TCRdb running MiXCR on the 5' RACE reads. The sample contains more than 450,000 distinct CDR3 sequences, about 28% of which appear only once. The sample was also reused in another study, on T cells of mothers and their children.

Input material: blood. These receptors were collected from a boy aged 2 to 10 in good health. CDR3s include the opening cysteine and the closing phenylalanine or tryptophan. Each record gives: clone size, V gene, J gene, D gene, CDR3 length, CDR3 protein, CDR3 DNA. A D gene is named only where the DNA matches it firmly. Size tells how often a clone was seen (once, few, many) or the class of an expanded clone, and some rows leave it out.

>few|TRBV12-3/TRBV12-4|TRBJ2-1|TRBD2|14
CASSLSGRAREQFF
TGTGCCAGCAGTCTTAGCGGGAGGGCCCGCGAGCAGTTCTTC
>few|TRBV20-1|TRBJ2-7|TRBD2|16
CSARPSLLAVPYEQYF
TGCAGTGCTAGACCTTCCCTTCTAGCGGTTCCCTACGAGCAGTACTTC
>-|TRBV9|TRBJ2-3|-|14
CASSVGWMPDTQYF
TGTGCCAGCAGCGTAGGATGGATGCCAGATACGCAGTATTTT
>-|TRBV7-9|TRBJ1-4|-|12
CASSEYNEKLFF
TGTGCCAGCAGCGAATATAATGAAAAACTGTTTTTT
>-|TRBV20-1|TRBJ2-1|-|16
CSAARTASLIGNEQFF
TGCAGTGCGGCCCGGACGGCTAGTTTAATAGGCAATGAGCAGTTCTTC
>few|TRBV7-2|TRBJ2-3|TRBD2|16
CASSSTLAGGTDTQYF
TGTGCCAGCAGCTCTACACTAGCGGGAGGCACAGATACGCAGTATTTT
>few|TRBV7-9|TRBJ1-2|-|12
CASSSDYYGYTF
TGTGCCAGCAGCTCCGATTACTATGGCTACACCTTC
>-|TRBV6-4|TRBJ2-2|-|15
CASSARGGATGELFF
TGTGCCAGCAGTGCGAGAGGGGGTGCAACCGGGGAGCTGTTTTTT
>-|TRBV7-9|TRBJ2-3|TRBD2|15
CASSLVAGGIDTQYF
TGTGCCAGCAGCTTAGTAGCGGGTGGTATCGATACGCAGTATTTT
>-|TRBV7-9|TRBJ2-7|-|15
CASSLATTSSYEQYF
TGTGCCAGCAGCTTAGCGACAACGAGCTCCTACGAGCAGTACTTC
>few|TRBV6-6|TRBJ2-3|-|16
CASSYFGQGTSDTQYF
TGTGCCAGCAGTTACTTTGGGCAGGGGACTTCAGATACGCAGTATTTT
>few|TRBV7-2|TRBJ2-3|TRBD2|16
CASSSRTSGSRNTQYF
TGTGCCAGCAGCTCCCGGACTAGCGGGAGTCGAAATACGCAGTATTTT
>-|TRBV12-3/TRBV12-4|TRBJ2-4|-|11
CASRAWDIQYF
TGTGCCAGCAGGGCGTGGGACATTCAGTACTTC
>-|TRBV11-2|TRBJ2-2|-|16
CASSLMPLTGPGELFF
TGTGCCAGCAGCCTCATGCCCCTTACAGGGCCCGGGGAGCTGTTTTTT
>few|TRBV7-2|TRBJ2-7|-|19
CASSLGLSGLGGGWYEQYF
TGTGCCAGCAGCTTAGGGCTTAGTGGGCTGGGAGGGGGGTGGTACGAGCAGTACTTC
>-|TRBV14|TRBJ2-1|-|16
CASSQDIGNSYNEQFF
TGTGCCAGCAGCCAAGATATAGGGAACTCCTACAATGAGCAGTTCTTC
>-|TRBV3-1|TRBJ2-5|-|15
CASSQDWQGEETQYF
TGTGCCAGCAGCCAAGATTGGCAGGGTGAGGAGACCCAGTACTTC
>-|TRBV20-1|TRBJ2-1|-|13
CSALLTAYNEQFF
TGCAGTGCTTTATTGACAGCCTACAATGAGCAGTTCTTC
>few|TRBV29-1|TRBJ1-2|-|12
CSVERWGVGYTF
TGCAGCGTTGAAAGGTGGGGTGTTGGCTACACCTTC
>-|TRBV6-2/TRBV6-3|TRBJ2-4|-|12
CVSSYSQNIQYF
TGTGTCAGCAGTTACTCACAAAACATTCAGTACTTC
>few|TRBV7-9|TRBJ2-5|-|12
CASATQKETQYF
TGTGCCAGCGCCACCCAAAAAGAGACCCAGTACTTC
>few|TRBV10-3|TRBJ2-5|-|15
CAISGRSADPETQYF
TGTGCCATCAGTGGTAGATCAGCGGACCCGGAGACCCAGTACTTC
>many|TRBV2|TRBJ2-1|TRBD2|13
CASGEGLYNEQFF
TGTGCCAGCGGGGAGGGCCTGTACAATGAGCAGTTCTTC
>-|TRBV25-1|TRBJ2-5|-|16
CASSPDRGVIQETQYF
TGTGCCAGCAGTCCTGATAGAGGGGTCATACAAGAGACCCAGTACTTC
>few|TRBV27|TRBJ1-4|TRBD1|14
CASREEGAYEKLFF
TGTGCCAGCAGAGAAGAGGGGGCCTATGAAAAACTGTTTTTT
>-|TRBV27|TRBJ1-2|TRBD1|13
CASRTGSLYGYTF
TGTGCCAGCCGGACAGGGTCCCTTTATGGCTACACCTTC
>-|TRBV20-1|TRBJ1-5|-|13
CSAMTRIGQPQHF
TGCAGTGCTATGACACGGATAGGTCAGCCCCAGCATTTT
>-|TRBV27|TRBJ2-1|-|12
CAGSPTGNEQFF
TGTGCCGGCAGTCCGACCGGCAATGAGCAGTTCTTC
>-|TRBV5-1|TRBJ1-1|-|16
CASSFNIQGRQAEAFF
TGCGCCAGCAGCTTTAATATTCAGGGGCGGCAGGCTGAAGCTTTCTTT
>-|TRBV3-1|TRBJ2-1|-|15
CASSQEGLGYNKQFF
TGTGCCAGCAGCCAAGAAGGGTTGGGGTACAATAAGCAGTTCTTC
>-|TRBV20-1|TRBJ2-1|TRBD2|17
CSARAPLAGVSYNEQFF
TGCAGTGCTAGGGCACCACTAGCGGGAGTATCCTACAATGAGCAGTTCTTC
>few|TRBV2|TRBJ2-5|TRBD2|15
CASRLAGSFQETQYF
TGTGCCAGCAGATTAGCGGGGAGCTTTCAAGAGACCCAGTACTTC
>-|TRBV9|TRBJ2-2|TRBD1|17
CASSTGGVTINTGELFF
TGTGCCAGCAGCACAGGGGGCGTTACTATTAACACCGGGGAGCTGTTTTTT
>-|TRBV7-2|TRBJ1-2|-|14
CASSSDPDGDGYTF
TGTGCCAGCAGCTCAGATCCGGACGGGGATGGCTACACCTTC
>-|TRBV20-1|TRBJ2-7|-|12
CSAIPSRYEQYF
TGCAGTGCTATCCCCTCCCGGTACGAGCAGTACTTC
>few|TRBV7-6|TRBJ2-7|-|13
CASSWVETAEQYF
TGTGCCAGCAGCTGGGTCGAGACCGCCGAGCAGTACTTC
>-|TRBV7-2|TRBJ2-5|-|14
CASSFYGNQETQYF
TGTGCCAGCAGCTTCTACGGGAACCAAGAGACCCAGTACTTC
>-|TRBV20-1|TRBJ2-3|TRBD2|15
CSARAGGSGTDTQYF
TGCAGTGCCCGGGCGGGCGGGAGTGGCACAGATACGCAGTATTTT
>few|TRBV20-1|TRBJ2-3|TRBD2|17
CSARLGLAGVTTDTQYF
TGCAGTGCTAGACTCGGACTAGCGGGAGTAACCACAGATACGCAGTATTTT
>-|TRBV6-1|TRBJ2-5|-|13
CASRLSFGGGQYF
TGTGCCAGCAGACTTTCGTTTGGCGGAGGCCAGTACTTC
>-|TRBV24-1|TRBJ1-2|TRBD1|14
CASTDRAIHYGYTF
TGTGCCAGCACGGACAGGGCAATTCACTATGGCTACACCTTC